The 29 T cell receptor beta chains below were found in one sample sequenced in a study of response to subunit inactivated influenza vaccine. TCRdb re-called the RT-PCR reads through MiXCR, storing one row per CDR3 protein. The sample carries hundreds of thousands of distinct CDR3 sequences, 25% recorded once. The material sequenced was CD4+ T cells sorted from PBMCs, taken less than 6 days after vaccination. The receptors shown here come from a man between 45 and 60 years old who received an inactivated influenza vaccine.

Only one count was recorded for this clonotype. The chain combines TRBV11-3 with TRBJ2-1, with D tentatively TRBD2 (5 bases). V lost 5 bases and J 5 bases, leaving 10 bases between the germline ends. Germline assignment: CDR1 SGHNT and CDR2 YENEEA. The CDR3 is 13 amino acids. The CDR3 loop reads CASSPTRDNEQFF. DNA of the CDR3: TGTGCCAGCAGCCCAACTAGGGACAATGAGCAGTTCTTC.

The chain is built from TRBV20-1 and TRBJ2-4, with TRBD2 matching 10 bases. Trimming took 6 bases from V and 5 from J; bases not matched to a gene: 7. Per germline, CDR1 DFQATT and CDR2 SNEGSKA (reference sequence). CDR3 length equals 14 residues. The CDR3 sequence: CSATQAGGENIQYF. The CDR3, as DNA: TGCAGTGCCACCCAAGCGGGAGGGGAAAACATTCAGTACTTC.

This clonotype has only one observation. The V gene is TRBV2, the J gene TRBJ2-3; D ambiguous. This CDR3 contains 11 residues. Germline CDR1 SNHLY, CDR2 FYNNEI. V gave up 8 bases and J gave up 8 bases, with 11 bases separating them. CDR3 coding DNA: TGTGCCAGCTCCAGTAGGGCTACGCAGTATTTT. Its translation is CASSSRATQYF.

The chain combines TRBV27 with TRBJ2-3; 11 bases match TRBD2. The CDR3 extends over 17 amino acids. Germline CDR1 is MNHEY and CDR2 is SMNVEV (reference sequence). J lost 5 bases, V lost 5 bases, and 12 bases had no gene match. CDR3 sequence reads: CASSLPRLAGIIDTQYF. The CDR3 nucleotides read TGTGCCAGCAGTCTCCCCCGACTAGCGGGAATCATAGATACGCAGTATTTT.

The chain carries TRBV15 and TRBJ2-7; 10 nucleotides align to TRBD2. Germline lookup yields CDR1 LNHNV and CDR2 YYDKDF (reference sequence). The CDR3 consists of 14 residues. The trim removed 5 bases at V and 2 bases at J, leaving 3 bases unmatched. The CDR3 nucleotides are TGTGCCACCAGCCCCGGGACTAGCGCCTACGAGCAGTACTTC. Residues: CATSPGTSAYEQYF.

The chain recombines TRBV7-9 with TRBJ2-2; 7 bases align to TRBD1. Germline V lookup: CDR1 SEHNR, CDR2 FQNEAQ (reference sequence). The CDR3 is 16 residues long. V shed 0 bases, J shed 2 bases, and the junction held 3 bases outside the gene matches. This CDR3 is CASSLARGINTGELFF. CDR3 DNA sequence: TGTGCCAGCAGCTTAGCCAGGGGGATCAACACCGGGGAGCTGTTTTTT.

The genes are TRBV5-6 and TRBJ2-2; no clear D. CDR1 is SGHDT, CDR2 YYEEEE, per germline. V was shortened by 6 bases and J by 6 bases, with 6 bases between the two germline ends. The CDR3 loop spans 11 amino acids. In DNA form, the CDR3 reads TGTGCCAGCATGCTCGCCGGGGAGCTGTTTTTT. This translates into CASMLAGELFF.

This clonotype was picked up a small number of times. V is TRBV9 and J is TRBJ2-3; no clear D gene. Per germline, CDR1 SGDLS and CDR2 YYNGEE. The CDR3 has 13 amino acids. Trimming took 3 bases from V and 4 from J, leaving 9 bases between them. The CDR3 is CASSARRADTQYF. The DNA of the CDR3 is TGTGCCAGCAGCGCGCGTCGCGCAGATACGCAGTATTTT.

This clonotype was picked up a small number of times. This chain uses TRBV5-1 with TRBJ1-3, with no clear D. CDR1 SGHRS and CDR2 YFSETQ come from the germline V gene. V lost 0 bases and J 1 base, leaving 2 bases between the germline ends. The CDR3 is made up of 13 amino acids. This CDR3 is CASSLESGNTIYF. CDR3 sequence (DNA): TGCGCCAGCAGCTTGGAGTCTGGAAACACCATATATTTT.

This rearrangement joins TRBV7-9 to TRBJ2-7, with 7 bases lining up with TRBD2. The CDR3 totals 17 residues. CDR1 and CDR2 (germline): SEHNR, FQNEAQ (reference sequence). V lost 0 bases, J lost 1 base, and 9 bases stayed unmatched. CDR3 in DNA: TGTGCCAGCAGCTTAGCGCATTCGGCTAGCGGATCCTACGAGCAGTACTTC. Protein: CASSLAHSASGSYEQYF.

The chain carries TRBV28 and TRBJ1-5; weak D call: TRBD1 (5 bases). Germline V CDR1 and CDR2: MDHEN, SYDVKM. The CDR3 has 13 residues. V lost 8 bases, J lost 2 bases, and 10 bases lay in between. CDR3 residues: CASVWGGNQPQHF. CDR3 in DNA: TGTGCCAGCGTCTGGGGGGGCAATCAGCCCCAGCATTTT.

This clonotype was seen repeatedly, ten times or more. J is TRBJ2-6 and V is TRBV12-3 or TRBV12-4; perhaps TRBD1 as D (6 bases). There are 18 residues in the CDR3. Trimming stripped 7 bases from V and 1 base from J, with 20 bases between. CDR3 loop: CASIPGAGAGSGANVLTF. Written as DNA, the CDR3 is TGTGCCAGCATCCCAGGGGCAGGGGCAGGGTCTGGGGCCAACGTCCTGACTTTC.

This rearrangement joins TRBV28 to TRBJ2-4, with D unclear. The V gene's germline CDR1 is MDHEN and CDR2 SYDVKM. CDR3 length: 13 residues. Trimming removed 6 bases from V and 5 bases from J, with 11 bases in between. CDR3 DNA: TGTGCCAGCAGCTCGGGCCAGCAAAACATTCAGTACTTC. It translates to CASSSGQQNIQYF.

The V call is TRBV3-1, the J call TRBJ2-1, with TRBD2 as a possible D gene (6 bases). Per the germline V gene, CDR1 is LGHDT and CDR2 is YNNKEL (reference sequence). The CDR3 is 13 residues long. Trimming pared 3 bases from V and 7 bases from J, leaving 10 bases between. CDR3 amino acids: CASSQPAGNEQFF. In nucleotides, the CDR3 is TGTGCCAGCAGCCAGCCAGCGGGTAATGAGCAGTTCTTC.

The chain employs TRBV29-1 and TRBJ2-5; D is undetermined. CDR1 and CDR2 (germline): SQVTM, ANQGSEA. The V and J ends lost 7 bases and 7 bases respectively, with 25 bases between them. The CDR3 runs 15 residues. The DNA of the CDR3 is TGCAGCGCCCTCTCTAGGAGCATCCCCTCGTGGACCCAGTACTTC. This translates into CSALSRSIPSWTQYF.

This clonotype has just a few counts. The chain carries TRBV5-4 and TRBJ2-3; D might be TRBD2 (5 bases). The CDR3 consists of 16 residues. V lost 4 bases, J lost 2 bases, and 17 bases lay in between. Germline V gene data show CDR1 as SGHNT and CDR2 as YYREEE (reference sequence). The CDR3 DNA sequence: TGTGCCAGCAGCGTCACAGTATCCGGGAACACAGATACGCAGTATTTT. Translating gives CASSVTVSGNTDTQYF.

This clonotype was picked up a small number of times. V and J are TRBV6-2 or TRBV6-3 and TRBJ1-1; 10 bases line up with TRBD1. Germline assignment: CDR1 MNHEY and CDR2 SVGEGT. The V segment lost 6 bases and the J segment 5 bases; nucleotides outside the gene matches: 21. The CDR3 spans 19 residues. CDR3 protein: CASRPKNPGQGYFRTEAFF. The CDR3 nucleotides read TGTGCCAGCAGACCAAAGAATCCGGGACAGGGGTACTTCAGAACTGAAGCTTTCTTT.

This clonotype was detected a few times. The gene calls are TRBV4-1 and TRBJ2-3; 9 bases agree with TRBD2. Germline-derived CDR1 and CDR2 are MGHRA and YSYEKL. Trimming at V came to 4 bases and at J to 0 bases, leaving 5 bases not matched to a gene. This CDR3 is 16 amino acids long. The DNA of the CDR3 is TGCGCCAGCAGCCGGCAGCGGGGGGCTAGCACAGATACGCAGTATTTT. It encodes CASSRQRGASTDTQYF.

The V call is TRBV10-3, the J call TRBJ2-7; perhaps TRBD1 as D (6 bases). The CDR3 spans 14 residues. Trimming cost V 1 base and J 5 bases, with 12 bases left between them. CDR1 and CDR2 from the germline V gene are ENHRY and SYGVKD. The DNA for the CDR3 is TGTGCCATCAGTGAGTTGGCAGGGGTTAACGAGCAGTACTTC. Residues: CAISELAGVNEQYF.

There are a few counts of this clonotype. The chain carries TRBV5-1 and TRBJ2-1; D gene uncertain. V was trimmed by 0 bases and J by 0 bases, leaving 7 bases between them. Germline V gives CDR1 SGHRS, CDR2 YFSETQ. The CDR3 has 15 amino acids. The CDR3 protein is CASSLDLVSYNEQFF. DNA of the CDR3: TGCGCCAGCAGCTTGGACCTAGTCTCCTACAATGAGCAGTTCTTC.

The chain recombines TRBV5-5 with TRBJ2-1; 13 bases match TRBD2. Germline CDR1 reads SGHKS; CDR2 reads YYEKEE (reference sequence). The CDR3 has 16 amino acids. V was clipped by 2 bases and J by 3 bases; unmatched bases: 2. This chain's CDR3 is CASSFGLAGDYNEQFF. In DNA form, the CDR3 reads TGTGCCAGCAGCTTTGGACTAGCGGGAGACTACAATGAGCAGTTCTTC.

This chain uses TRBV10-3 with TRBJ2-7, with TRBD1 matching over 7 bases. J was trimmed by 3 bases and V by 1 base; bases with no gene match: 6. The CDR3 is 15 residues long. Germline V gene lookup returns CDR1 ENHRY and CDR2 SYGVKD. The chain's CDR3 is CAISEYRQGGYEQYF. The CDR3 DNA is TGTGCCATCAGTGAGTACCGACAGGGTGGCTACGAGCAGTACTTC.

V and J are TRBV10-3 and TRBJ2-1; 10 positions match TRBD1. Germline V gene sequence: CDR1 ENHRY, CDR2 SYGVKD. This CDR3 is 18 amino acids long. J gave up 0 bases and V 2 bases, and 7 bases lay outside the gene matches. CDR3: CAISEIGTGVSSYNEQFF. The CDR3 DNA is TGTGCCATCAGTGAGATCGGGACAGGGGTTAGCTCCTACAATGAGCAGTTCTTC.

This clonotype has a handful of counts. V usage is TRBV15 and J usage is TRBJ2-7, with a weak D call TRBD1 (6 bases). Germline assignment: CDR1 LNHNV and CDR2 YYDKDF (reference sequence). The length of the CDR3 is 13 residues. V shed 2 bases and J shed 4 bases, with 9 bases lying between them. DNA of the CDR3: TGTGCCACCAGCAGACAGGGGAAGTACGAGCAGTACTTC. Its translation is CATSRQGKYEQYF.

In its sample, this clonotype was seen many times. CDR3 coding DNA: TGCAGCGCCGGATCAGAGACCCAGTACTTC. This translates into CSAGSETQYF. The V and J genes are TRBV29-1 and TRBJ2-5; D is unclear. CDR1 is SQVTM and CDR2 is ANQGSEA in the germline V gene. V dropped 7 bases and J dropped 4 bases, with 7 bases sitting between them. The CDR3 is 10 residues long.

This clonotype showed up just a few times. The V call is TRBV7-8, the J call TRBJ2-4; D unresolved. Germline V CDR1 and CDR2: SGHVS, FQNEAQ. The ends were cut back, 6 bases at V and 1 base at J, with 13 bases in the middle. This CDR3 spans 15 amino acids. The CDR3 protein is CASSPPVFAKNIQYF. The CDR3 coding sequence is TGTGCCAGCAGTCCCCCGGTCTTCGCCAAAAACATTCAGTACTTC.

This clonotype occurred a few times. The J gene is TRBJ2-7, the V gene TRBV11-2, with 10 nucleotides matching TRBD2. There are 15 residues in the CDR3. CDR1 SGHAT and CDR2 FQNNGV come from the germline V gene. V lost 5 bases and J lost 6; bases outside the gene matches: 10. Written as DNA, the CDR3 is TGTGCCAGCAGCGAAAGAGCGGGAGGGATTCTCGAGCAGTACTTC. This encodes CASSERAGGILEQYF. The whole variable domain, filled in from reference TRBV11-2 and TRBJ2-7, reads EAGVAQSPRYKIIEKRQSVAFWCNPISGHATLYWYQQILGQGPKLLIQFQNNGVVDDSQLPKDRFSAERLKGVDSTLKIQPAKLEDSAVYLCASSERAGGILEQYFGPGTRLTVT.

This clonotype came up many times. CDR3 in amino acids: CSAGGPYQETQYF. CDR3 DNA sequence: TGCAGTGCCGGCGGACCGTACCAAGAGACCCAGTACTTC. The rearrangement uses TRBV20-1 and TRBJ2-5; D ambiguous. Between the trimmed V and J ends, which lost 6 bases and 0 bases, there was a span of 11 bases. The CDR3 is 13 residues long. The germline V gene has CDR1 DFQATT and CDR2 SNEGSKA (reference sequence).

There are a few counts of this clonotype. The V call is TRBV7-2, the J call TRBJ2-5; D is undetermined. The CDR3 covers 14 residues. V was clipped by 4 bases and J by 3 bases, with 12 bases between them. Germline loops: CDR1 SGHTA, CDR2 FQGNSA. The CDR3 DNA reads TGTGCCAGCAGCTCCGCCACTATGAAAGAGACCCAGTACTTC. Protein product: CASSSATMKETQYF.